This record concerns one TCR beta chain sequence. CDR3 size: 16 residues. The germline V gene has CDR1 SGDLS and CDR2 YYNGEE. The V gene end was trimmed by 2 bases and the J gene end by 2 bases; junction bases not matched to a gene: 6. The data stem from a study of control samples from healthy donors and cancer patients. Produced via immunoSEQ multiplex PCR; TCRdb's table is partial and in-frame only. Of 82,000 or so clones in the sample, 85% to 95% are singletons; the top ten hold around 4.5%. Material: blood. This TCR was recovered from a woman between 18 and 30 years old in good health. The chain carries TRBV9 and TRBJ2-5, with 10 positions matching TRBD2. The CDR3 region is CASSVGAGGIQETQYF. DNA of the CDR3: TGTGCCAGCAGCGTCGGAGCGGGGGGGATTCAAGAGACCCAGTACTTC.